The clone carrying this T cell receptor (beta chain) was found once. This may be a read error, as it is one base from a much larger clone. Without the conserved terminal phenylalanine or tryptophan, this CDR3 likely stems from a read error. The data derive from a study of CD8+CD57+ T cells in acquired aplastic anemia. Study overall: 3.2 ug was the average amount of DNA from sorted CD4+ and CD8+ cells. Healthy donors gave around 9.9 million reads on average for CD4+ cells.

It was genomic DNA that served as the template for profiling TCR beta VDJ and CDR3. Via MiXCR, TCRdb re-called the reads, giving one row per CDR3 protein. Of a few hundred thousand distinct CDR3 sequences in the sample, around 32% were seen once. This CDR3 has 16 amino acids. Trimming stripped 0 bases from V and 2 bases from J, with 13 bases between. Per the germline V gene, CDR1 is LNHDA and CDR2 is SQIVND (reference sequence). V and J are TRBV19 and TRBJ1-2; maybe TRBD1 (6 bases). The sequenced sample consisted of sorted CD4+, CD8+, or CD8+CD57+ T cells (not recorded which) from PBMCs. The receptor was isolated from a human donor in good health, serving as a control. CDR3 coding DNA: TGTGCCAGTAGTATAGATCTCAGGAGGGGGAACTATGGCTACACCCTC. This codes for CASSIDLRRGNYGYTL.